These T cell receptor beta chains were read from a single sample in a study of metastatic and nonmetastatic thyroid tumors. TCRdb reanalyzed the PCR reads with MiXCR. The sample records fewer than 40,000 clones, under 20% being singletons. The sample comprised tumor tissue. These receptors were taken from a female donor with papillary thyroid cancer or a benign thyroid nodule (not recorded which). Some clones in this sample may be carry-over from other donors' samples. CDR3s include the opening cysteine and the closing phenylalanine or tryptophan. The D gene is left open where the match is weak. Clone size appears in some rows only: once, few, many, or a class for an expanded clone.

TRBJ2-1 TRBD2 TRBV12-5 many CASGQGTSGSNEQFF TGTGCTAGTGGTCAGGGGACTAGCGGGTCGAATGAGCAGTTCTTC
TRBJ2-3 TRBD2 TRBV7-2 many CASSRLLAGGPDTQYF TGTGCCAGCAGTCGCCTACTAGCGGGGGGGCCAGATACGCAGTATTTT
TRBJ1-5 - TRBV2 many CASSEDLSNQPQHF TGTGCCAGCAGCGAAGACCTTAGCAATCAGCCCCAGCATTTT
TRBJ1-4 - TRBV30 - CAWGQNEKLFF TGTGCCTGGGGACAGAATGAAAAACTGTTTTTT
TRBJ1-2 - TRBV20-1 many CSGLGGFSSGYTF TGCAGTGGGTTAGGGGGGTTCAGCTCTGGCTACACCTTC
TRBJ2-7 - TRBV5-1 many CASSLAAGNYEQYF TGCGCCAGCAGCTTGGCGGCAGGGAACTACGAGCAGTACTTC
TRBJ2-3 - TRBV6-1 few CASSEATTQYF TGTGCCAGCAGTGAAGCAACGACGCAGTATTTT
TRBJ1-5 TRBD1 TRBV4-1 many CASSQDRWTGGQPQHF TGCGCCAGCAGCCAAGATAGGTGGACAGGAGGCCAGCCCCAGCATTTT
TRBJ1-2 - TRBV10-2 few CASSEGGYYTF TGCGCTAGCAGTGAGGGAGGCTACTACACCTTC
TRBJ2-7 - TRBV7-9 many CASSPRTTYEQYF TGTGCCAGCAGCCCCCGTACTACGTACGAGCAGTACTTC
TRBJ2-7 - TRBV12-3/TRBV12-4 many CASSLRASQDEQYF TGTGCCAGCAGCCTCCGGGCCTCTCAAGACGAGCAGTACTTC
TRBJ2-2 - TRBV11-1 - CASSSLPGSSGGELFF TGTGCCAGCAGCTCCCTCCCGGGAAGCTCCGGCGGGGAGCTGTTTTTT
TRBJ1-1 - TRBV24-1 many CATISNREAFF TGTGCCACCATCTCTAACCGTGAAGCTTTCTTT
TRBJ2-3 - TRBV11-3 many CASAPEGNTDTQYF TGTGCCAGCGCACCGGAGGGGAACACAGATACGCAGTATTTT
TRBJ1-2 TRBD1 TRBV24-1 many CATSDLHRGGYTF TGTGCCACCAGTGATTTGCACAGGGGTGGCTACACCTTC
TRBJ2-2 TRBD2 TRBV28 - CASSFWDAGGPRELFF TGTGCCAGCAGTTTTTGGGACGCGGGAGGGCCCAGGGAGCTGTTTTTT
TRBJ1-1 TRBD1 TRBV27 many CASRLGGRGLNTEAFF TGTGCCAGCAGGTTAGGGGGGAGGGGGCTAAACACTGAAGCTTTCTTT
TRBJ1-1 - TRBV19 few CACSALRPGANTEAFF TGTGCCTGTAGTGCCCTCCGGCCCGGGGCGAACACTGAAGCTTTCTTC
TRBJ1-1 - TRBV20-1 many CSARDHPGRRGNTEAFF TGCAGTGCTAGAGATCATCCGGGCAGGAGAGGGAACACTGAAGCTTTCTTT
TRBJ2-1 - TRBV28 few CANSLVRRILNEQLF TGTGCCAACAGTTTAGTTAGGAGGATTCTCAATGAGCAGCTCTTC
TRBJ1-2 TRBD1 TRBV27 medium-sized CASSLKGQIGLNYGYTF TGTGCCAGCAGTCTTAAGGGACAGATCGGGCTAAACTATGGCTACACCTTC
TRBJ1-2 - TRBV20-1 - CSAGTPRQVGCYTF TGCAGTGCTGGTACACCCCGCCAAGTTGGTTGCTACACCTTC
TRBJ2-7 TRBD1 TRBV20-1 many CSATGQFNSYEQYF TGCAGTGCCACGGGACAGTTCAACTCCTACGAGCAGTACTTC